What follows are 22 T cell receptor beta chains derived from one specimen sequenced in a study of cytomegalovirus exposure and HLA in healthy donors. The repertoire was sequenced with immunoSEQ multiplex PCR; TCRdb's copy has only in-frame clones and lacks some. The sample includes 150,000 to 180,000 clones, around 88% of them seen just once. The source material was PBMCs. The receptors originated from a young man in good health and CMV-seropositive.

In its sample, this clone was seen many times. As DNA, the CDR3 is TGCGCCAGCAGCCAAGATCTCGCAGCGGGGGACCGGAGTCGAGAGACCCAGTACTTC. Protein product: CASSQDLAAGDRSRETQYF. The chain employs TRBV4-3 and TRBJ2-5; 8 bases match TRBD2. J gave up 4 bases and V 0 bases, and 16 bases lay outside the gene matches. The CDR3 has 19 residues. Per the germline V gene, CDR1 is LGHNA and CDR2 is YSLEER.

The chain combines TRBV5-6 with TRBJ1-1, with TRBD1 as a possible D gene (6 bases). V lost 0 bases and J 4 bases, leaving 13 bases between the germline ends. The CDR3 is made up of 15 amino acids. Germline V gene data show CDR1 as SGHDT and CDR2 as YYEEEE. This CDR3 is CASSLEGGWPTEAFF. CDR3 sequence (DNA): TGTGCCAGCAGCTTGGAGGGGGGGTGGCCCACTGAAGCTTTCTTT.

The rearrangement joins TRBV2 to TRBJ1-1; D is perhaps TRBD1 (5 bases). V lost 1 base to trimming and J lost 11 bases, with 8 bases between them. The CDR3 contains 11 residues. The germline gives CDR1 SNHLY, CDR2 FYNNEI. The CDR3 reads CASSEGRAAFF. The CDR3 region has the DNA TGTGCCAGCAGTGAAGGCAGGGCGGCTTTCTTT.

The chain employs TRBV19 and TRBJ2-5; 12 positions agree with TRBD1. The trim removed 1 base at V and 5 bases at J, leaving 5 bases unmatched. CDR1 and CDR2 (germline): LNHDA, SQIVND (reference sequence). The length of the CDR3 is 16 residues. The CDR3 region is CASSIVPGTGGETQYF. Here the CDR3 DNA reads TGTGCCAGTAGTATAGTTCCCGGGACAGGGGGCGAGACCCAGTACTTC. Full variable domain (remainder filled in from reference TRBV19 and TRBJ2-5): DGGITQSPKYLFRKEGQNVTLSCEQNLNHDAMYWYRQDPGQGLRLIYYSQIVNDFQKGDIAEGYSVSREKKESFPLTVTSAQKNPTAFYLCASSIVPGTGGETQYFGPGTRLLVL.

This chain connects TRBV27 to TRBJ2-3, with 10 bases aligning to TRBD2. Per the germline V gene, CDR1 is MNHEY and CDR2 is SMNVEV (reference sequence). Losses at the gene ends were 7 bases for V and 1 base for J; bases not matched to a gene: 8. The CDR3 is 16 amino acids. This chain's CDR3 is CASNLPGTSGTDTQYF. The CDR3, as DNA: TGTGCCAGCAACTTGCCCGGGACTAGCGGCACAGATACGCAGTATTTT.

The chain is built from TRBV4-3 and TRBJ2-5, with D possibly matching TRBD2 (5 bases). V was cut by 1 base and J by 4 bases, with 13 bases left in between. CDR1 is LGHNA, CDR2 YSLEER, per germline. CDR3 length: 15 residues. CDR3 loop: CASSQGYSELETQYF. CDR3 sequence (DNA): TGCGCCAGCAGCCAAGGGTATAGCGAATTAGAGACCCAGTACTTC.

This chain uses TRBV18 with TRBJ2-7; unclear D gene. Trimming left V 2 bases short and J 1 base short, with 9 bases between. CDR1 and CDR2 (germline): KGHSH, LQKENI. The CDR3 is made up of 14 amino acids. CDR3 nucleotide sequence: TGTGCCAGCTCACCAGCAACGGTATCCTACGAGCAGTACTTC. Translating it yields CASSPATVSYEQYF.

V usage is TRBV7-6 and J usage is TRBJ2-6, with 8 bases fitting TRBD1. J lost 0 bases, V lost 1 base, and 8 bases had no gene match. The CDR3 spans 19 residues. The germline V gene has CDR1 SGHVS and CDR2 FNYEAQ. The CDR3 loop reads CASSLDMAGGPSGANVLTF. The CDR3 bases are TGTGCCAGCAGCTTAGATATGGCAGGGGGCCCCTCTGGGGCCAACGTCCTGACTTTC. The full variable domain, completed using reference TRBV7-6 and TRBJ2-6, is GAGVSQSPRYKVTKRGQDVALRCDPISGHVSLYWYRQALGQGPEFLTYFNYEAQQDKSGLPNDRFSAERPEGSISTLTIQRTEQRDSAMYRCASSLDMAGGPSGANVLTFGAGSRLTVL.

The chain recombines TRBV5-4 with TRBJ2-7; maybe TRBD1 (5 bases). There are 14 residues in the CDR3. Trimming removed 2 bases from V and 2 bases from J, with 11 bases in between. Germline V lookup: CDR1 SGHNT, CDR2 YYREEE (reference sequence). CDR3 sequence reads: CASSFEAGTYEQYF. CDR3 DNA sequence: TGTGCCAGCAGCTTCGAGGCAGGGACCTACGAGCAGTACTTC.

This clone was seen only once. This sequence joins TRBV4-1 and TRBJ2-2, with 10 positions matching TRBD1. With 4 bases clipped from V and 4 bases from J, the junction kept 12 bases outside the gene matches. Germline lookup yields CDR1 MGHRA and CDR2 YSYEKL. CDR3 length: 18 amino acids. The CDR3 loop reads CASSLLTGGAAGTGELFF. CDR3 bases: TGCGCCAGCAGCCTATTGACAGGGGGCGCCGCGGGCACCGGGGAGCTGTTTTTT.

The genes are TRBV6-6 and TRBJ1-1; 7 bases are a match to TRBD1. J gave up 7 bases and V 6 bases, and 8 bases lay outside the gene matches. CDR3 length: 13 amino acids. CDR1 and CDR2 from the germline V gene are MNHNY and SVGAGI (reference sequence). For the CDR3, the DNA is TGTGCCAGCAGGGAAGGGGGCAAGGGTGAAGCTTTCTTT. Protein sequence: CASREGGKGEAFF.

The chain links TRBV19 to TRBJ1-5; 8 bases are a match to TRBD1. The CDR3 sequence is 15 residues long. Germline V gene lookup returns CDR1 LNHDA and CDR2 SQIVND (reference sequence). With V trimmed by 4 bases and J by 5 bases, 7 bases remained unmatched. This CDR3 reads CASSTGQGFDQPQHF. The CDR3 DNA reads TGTGCCAGTAGTACCGGACAGGGCTTTGATCAGCCCCAGCATTTT.

In DNA, the CDR3 is TGTGCCAGCAGTTACTCCGGGGCCTACGAGCAGTACTTC. Its translation is CASSYSGAYEQYF. The chain links TRBV6-5 to TRBJ2-7; tentatively, D is TRBD2 (5 bases). The germline V and J ends were trimmed by 0 bases and 2 bases, with 5 bases remaining between them. The CDR3 totals 13 residues. Germline V CDR1 and CDR2: MNHEY, SVGAGI.

The chain has TRBV7-2 and TRBJ2-7; 10 bases align to TRBD2. Germline CDR1 and CDR2: SGHTA and FQGNSA. This CDR3 is 15 amino acids long. Losses at the gene ends were 6 bases for V and 2 bases for J; bases not matched to a gene: 7. CDR3 sequence: CASSISGRPPYEQYF. CDR3 coding DNA: TGTGCCAGCAGTATTAGCGGGAGGCCGCCCTACGAGCAGTACTTC.

The J gene is TRBJ1-5, the V gene TRBV29-1; TRBD1 aligns across 9 bases. With 4 bases clipped from V and 2 bases from J, the junction kept 3 bases outside the gene matches. The germline V gene encodes CDR1 SQVTM and CDR2 ANQGSEA. The CDR3 sequence is 14 residues long. The CDR3, as DNA: TGCAGCGTTGGGACAGGGGAAGGCAATCAGCCCCAGCATTTT. Its protein is CSVGTGEGNQPQHF. Together with reference TRBV29-1 and TRBJ1-5, the CDR3 gives the full variable domain: SAVISQKPSRDICQRGTSLTIQCQVDSQVTMMFWYRQQPGQSLTLIATANQGSEATYESGFVIDKFPISRPNLTFSTLTVSNMSPEDSSIYLCSVGTGEGNQPQHFGDGTRLSIL.

The J gene is TRBJ2-5, the V gene TRBV7-2, with unresolved D. Trimming left V 1 base short and J 2 bases short, with 5 bases between. There are 13 residues in the CDR3. Germline lookup yields CDR1 SGHTA and CDR2 FQGNSA. The CDR3 here is CASSLGSQETQYF. CDR3 sequence (DNA): TGTGCCAGCAGCTTAGGCAGTCAAGAGACCCAGTACTTC.

This clone was recorded once. The chain is built from TRBV19 and TRBJ2-1; 8 nucleotides agree with TRBD2. CDR3 length equals 14 residues. Germline CDR1 reads LNHDA; CDR2 reads SQIVND (reference sequence). J gave up 8 bases and V 7 bases, and 10 bases lay outside the gene matches. The CDR3 nucleotides read TGTGCCAGTATCGGGGGTTTCGGGAGGGATGAGCAGTTCTTC. Its translation is CASIGGFGRDEQFF.

The rearrangement links TRBV15 to TRBJ2-3; 8 nucleotides line up with TRBD1. The CDR3 is 16 amino acids. Per germline, CDR1 LNHNV and CDR2 YYDKDF (reference sequence). With V trimmed by 6 bases and J by 4 bases, 12 bases remained unmatched. Written as DNA, the CDR3 is TGTGCCACCAGTTCCCTGGGGCAGGGGGCCCCAGATACGCAGTATTTT. Its translation: CATSSLGQGAPDTQYF. The full variable domain, its missing parts supplied by reference TRBV15 and TRBJ2-3, is DAMVIQNPRYQVTQFGKPVTLSCSQTLNHNVMYWYQQKSSQAPKLLFHYYDKDFNNEADTPDNFQSRRPNTSFCFLDIRSPGLGDTAMYLCATSSLGQGAPDTQYFGPGTRLTVL.

The chain has TRBV6-5 and TRBJ2-7; TRBD1 aligns across 10 bases. The trim removed 7 bases at V and 6 bases at J, leaving 9 bases unmatched. Germline CDR1 and CDR2: MNHEY and SVGAGI. This CDR3 has 14 amino acids. As DNA, the CDR3 is TGTGCCAGCAAGGCCGGGACAGGGGTTACCGAGCAGTACTTC. It yields the protein CASKAGTGVTEQYF.

This clone is a singleton in its sample. The chain employs TRBV19 and TRBJ1-2; 9 bases align to TRBD1. This CDR3 region has 16 residues. Losses at the gene ends were 4 bases for V and 8 bases for J; bases not matched to a gene: 14. From germline, CDR1 is LNHDA and CDR2 SQIVND (reference sequence). The CDR3 coding sequence is TGTGCCAGTAGTAACCTTCCCGGACAGGGGACGAACGGCTACACCTTC. This gives the protein CASSNLPGQGTNGYTF.

This clone occurred a few times. The chain has TRBV7-7 and TRBJ2-2; D gene ambiguous. This CDR3 spans 15 amino acids. Trimming left V 1 base short and J 1 base short, with 7 bases between. Germline loops: CDR1 SSHAT, CDR2 FNYEAQ (reference sequence). The CDR3 DNA follows: TGTGCCAGCAGCTTAGTACTCGTGAACACCGGGGAGCTGTTTTTT. Translated, it gives CASSLVLVNTGELFF.

This chain links TRBV5-4 with TRBJ1-1; 8 positions agree with TRBD1. Germline trimming cut 0 bases from V and 3 bases from J; bases unmatched to any gene: 4. The CDR3 consists of 15 residues. Germline V CDR1 and CDR2: SGHNT, YYREEE (reference sequence). The CDR3 coding sequence is TGTGCCAGCAGCTTGGGGACAGGGAGGGACACTGAAGCTTTCTTT. Translating it yields CASSLGTGRDTEAFF.